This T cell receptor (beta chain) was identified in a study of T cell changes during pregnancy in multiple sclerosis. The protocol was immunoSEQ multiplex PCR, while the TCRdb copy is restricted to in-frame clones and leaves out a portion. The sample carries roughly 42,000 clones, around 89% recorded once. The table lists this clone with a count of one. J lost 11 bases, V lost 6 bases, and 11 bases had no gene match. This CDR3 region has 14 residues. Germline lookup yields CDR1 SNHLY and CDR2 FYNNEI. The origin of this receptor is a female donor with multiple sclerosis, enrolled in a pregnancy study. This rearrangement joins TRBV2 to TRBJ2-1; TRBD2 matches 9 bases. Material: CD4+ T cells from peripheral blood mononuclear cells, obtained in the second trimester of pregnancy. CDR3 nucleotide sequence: TGTGCCAGCAGCCGCACCCCTAGCGGGAACCAGCAGTTCTTC. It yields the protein CASSRTPSGNQQFF.